These T cell receptor beta chains were read from a single sample in a study of early T cells in non-severe SARS-CoV-2 infection. TCRdb reprocessed the 5' RACE reads with MiXCR, giving one entry per CDR3 protein. The table lists around 46,000 distinct CDR3 sequences, about 5.3% of them singletons, with under 7% in the top ten. The material sequenced was whole blood, taken at baseline. The receptors derive from an adult who was a healthcare worker with PCR-confirmed SARS-CoV-2 infection or an uninfected control (not recorded which). CDR3s include the opening cysteine and the closing phenylalanine or tryptophan. A D gene is named only where the DNA matches it firmly. Size tells how often a clone was seen (once, few, many) or the class of an expanded clone, and some rows leave it out.

size: few
V: TRBV7-9
D: TRBD1
J: TRBJ2-7
length: 14
CDR3: CASSSTGSSYEQYF
DNA: TGTGCCAGCAGCTCGACAGGGAGCTCCTACGAGCAGTACTTC

size: many
V: TRBV30
D: NA
J: TRBJ2-7
length: 14
CDR3: CAWSKEGFSYEQYF
DNA: TGTGCCTGGAGTAAAGAGGGTTTCTCCTACGAGCAGTACTTC

size: many
V: TRBV12-3/TRBV12-4
D: NA
J: TRBJ1-1
length: 13
CDR3: CASSRDTNTEAFF
DNA: TGTGCCAGCAGCCGGGACACGAACACTGAAGCTTTCTTT

size: NA
V: TRBV6-4
D: TRBD1
J: TRBJ1-6
length: 14
CDR3: CASSDGTGGSPLHF
DNA: TGTGCCAGCAGTGACGGGACAGGGGGCTCACCCCTCCACTTT

size: few
V: TRBV7-8
D: NA
J: TRBJ2-5
length: 13
CDR3: CASSKQGFETQYF
DNA: TGTGCCAGCAGCAAACAGGGTTTTGAGACCCAGTACTTC

size: NA
V: TRBV7-9
D: TRBD2
J: TRBJ2-1
length: 14
CDR3: CASSRRLAKDEQFF
DNA: TGTGCCAGCAGCCGTCGACTAGCGAAAGATGAGCAGTTCTTC

size: NA
V: TRBV4-1
D: NA
J: TRBJ2-3
length: 13
CDR3: CASSQDLLLGQYF
DNA: TGCGCCAGCAGCCAAGATCTCCTACTCGGGCAGTATTTT

size: NA
V: TRBV11-2
D: NA
J: TRBJ2-7
length: 12
CDR3: CASSQTREAQYF
DNA: TGTGCCAGCAGCCAGACTAGAGAAGCGCAGTACTTC

size: few
V: TRBV7-9
D: NA
J: TRBJ2-1
length: 16
CDR3: CASSLGGFNGGDEQFF
DNA: TGTGCCAGCAGCTTAGGGGGGTTTAACGGCGGCGATGAGCAGTTCTTC

size: few
V: TRBV28
D: NA
J: TRBJ1-6
length: 14
CDR3: CASSPDSSNSPLHF
DNA: TGTGCCAGCAGCCCGGACAGTTCTAATTCACCCCTCCACTTT

size: medium-sized
V: TRBV4-2
D: NA
J: TRBJ2-3
length: 14
CDR3: CASSQPGRGDTQYF
DNA: TGTGCCAGCAGCCAACCAGGCCGGGGAGATACGCAGTATTTT

size: many
V: TRBV25-1
D: NA
J: TRBJ2-2
length: 15
CDR3: CASSGKRENTGELFF
DNA: TGTGCCAGCAGTGGGAAGAGGGAGAACACCGGGGAGCTGTTTTTT

size: many
V: TRBV28
D: NA
J: TRBJ2-1
length: 17
CDR3: CASSRGGAKGAYNEQFF
DNA: TGTGCCAGCAGTCGAGGCGGAGCGAAAGGGGCTTACAATGAGCAGTTCTTC

size: many
V: TRBV12-3/TRBV12-4
D: TRBD1
J: TRBJ1-2
length: 16
CDR3: CASSPQQGARNYGYTF
DNA: TGTGCCAGCAGCCCCCAACAGGGGGCGAGAAACTATGGCTACACCTTC

size: many
V: TRBV6-5
D: NA
J: TRBJ2-1
length: 12
CDR3: CASTRGNNEQFF
DNA: TGTGCCAGCACCAGAGGCAACAATGAGCAGTTCTTC

size: NA
V: TRBV12-3/TRBV12-4
D: NA
J: TRBJ2-1
length: 11
CDR3: CASSSYNEQFF
DNA: TGTGCCAGCAGTTCATACAATGAGCAGTTCTTC

size: many
V: TRBV7-9
D: NA
J: TRBJ1-1
length: 13
CDR3: CASSLVGGHRAFF
DNA: TGTGCCAGCAGCTTAGTCGGGGGTCATAGAGCTTTCTTT

size: NA
V: TRBV6-1
D: TRBD2
J: TRBJ2-5
length: 19
CDR3: CASSDRGQGRNSGRGTQYF
DNA: TGTGCCAGCAGTGACCGTGGACAGGGGCGAAATAGCGGGAGGGGGACCCAGTACTTC

size: NA
V: TRBV20-1
D: TRBD1
J: TRBJ2-3
length: 16
CDR3: CSASTPGQGASDTQYF
DNA: TGCAGTGCTAGTACACCGGGGCAGGGGGCGTCAGATACGCAGTATTTT

size: many
V: TRBV24-1
D: NA
J: TRBJ1-2
length: 13
CDR3: CATSDPVNYGYTF
DNA: TGTGCCACCAGTGATCCGGTCAACTATGGCTACACCTTC

size: NA
V: TRBV29-1
D: NA
J: TRBJ1-4
length: 14
CDR3: CSVQQSDGNEKLFF
DNA: TGCAGCGTTCAGCAATCGGACGGAAATGAAAAACTGTTTTTT

size: many
V: TRBV18
D: NA
J: TRBJ2-1
length: 14
CDR3: CASSPLGEYNEQFF
DNA: TGTGCCAGCTCACCCCTGGGAGAGTACAATGAGCAGTTCTTC

size: NA
V: TRBV20-1
D: NA
J: TRBJ1-2
length: 12
CDR3: CSARRGSMDYTF
DNA: TGCAGTGCTAGACGAGGCAGTATGGACTACACCTTC

size: many
V: TRBV20-1
D: NA
J: TRBJ2-1
length: 12
CDR3: CSASGPYNEQFF
DNA: TGCAGTGCTAGCGGGCCCTACAATGAGCAGTTCTTC

size: many
V: TRBV30
D: TRBD1
J: TRBJ1-5
length: 15
CDR3: CAWSVRGQYNQPQHF
DNA: TGTGCCTGGAGTGTGAGGGGACAGTACAATCAGCCCCAGCATTTT

size: many
V: TRBV20-1
D: NA
J: TRBJ2-1
length: 13
CDR3: CSASRPDYNEQFF
DNA: TGCAGTGCTTCCCGCCCCGACTACAATGAGCAGTTCTTC